The rows below give T cell receptor beta chains drawn from one sample of a study of neurological immune-mediated disorders. MiXCR, applied by TCRdb to the 5' RACE reads, yields one record per CDR3 protein. The sample has 40,000 or so distinct CDR3 sequences, nearly 5% seen once. Specimen: CD4+ T cells from blood. These TCRs come from a man aged 18 to 35 in good health. CDR3s include the opening cysteine and the closing phenylalanine or tryptophan. The D gene is left open where the match is weak. Clone size is given for some rows only: seen once, a few or many times, or a class if the clone is expanded.

-,-,TRBV4-1,TRBJ2-7,CASSQDARWSRGVRSSYEQYF,TGCGCCAGCAGCCAAGATGCGCGTTGGAGCAGGGGCGTTCGGAGCTCCTACGAGCAGTACTTC
-,many,TRBV20-1,TRBJ2-7,CSAEGGQPSSYEQYF,TGCAGTGCTGAGGGGGGACAGCCCTCCTCCTACGAGCAGTACTTC
-,-,TRBV5-1,TRBJ2-2,CASSLFPGGSDTGELFF,TGCGCCAGCAGCTTGTTCCCCGGGGGCTCCGACACCGGGGAGCTGTTTTTT
TRBD2,medium-sized,TRBV20-1,TRBJ2-2,CSARDRRATAGANTGELFF,TGCAGTGCTAGAGATCGGCGTGCAACGGCGGGGGCGAACACCGGGGAGCTGTTTTTT
TRBD1,many,TRBV10-2,TRBJ1-5,CASRPTDRGNQPQHF,TGCGCCAGCAGACCAACCGACAGGGGAAATCAGCCCCAGCATTTT
-,many,TRBV6-6,TRBJ1-1,CASSSTQSENTEAFF,TGTGCCAGCAGTTCAACCCAGTCGGAGAACACTGAAGCTTTCTTT
TRBD1,few,TRBV29-1,TRBJ1-1,CSVAGQGDTEAFF,TGCAGCGTAGCGGGACAGGGGGACACTGAAGCTTTCTTT
-,many,TRBV5-1,TRBJ2-3,CASSNGSGADTQYF,TGCGCCAGCAGCAATGGGTCAGGGGCAGATACGCAGTATTTT
-,many,TRBV12-3/TRBV12-4,TRBJ1-4,CASSPRVDGEKLFF,TGTGCCAGCAGCCCCAGGGTAGATGGCGAAAAACTGTTTTTT
-,many,TRBV20-1,TRBJ2-5,CSASHPSAQETQYF,TGCAGTGCTAGTCATCCAAGCGCGCAAGAGACCCAGTACTTC
-,many,TRBV12-3/TRBV12-4,TRBJ1-5,CASSPGASNQPQHF,TGTGCCAGCAGCCCCGGGGCCTCGAATCAGCCCCAGCATTTT
-,many,TRBV7-2,TRBJ1-2,CASSLYGTTIYGYTF,TGTGCCAGCAGCTTATATGGGACAACTATCTATGGCTACACCTTC
-,many,TRBV5-1,TRBJ1-2,CASSPVGGQTNYGYTF,TGCGCCAGCAGCCCCGTAGGTGGGCAAACTAACTATGGCTACACCTTC
-,many,TRBV6-5,TRBJ1-1,CASSYSNPGTPGTEAFF,TGTGCCAGCAGTTACTCCAACCCGGGGACCCCGGGAACTGAAGCTTTCTTT
TRBD1,many,TRBV29-1,TRBJ1-4,CSVQEGAVEKLFF,TGCAGCGTTCAGGAGGGGGCAGTCGAAAAACTGTTTTTT
TRBD2,many,TRBV5-1,TRBJ2-7,CASSSGTSGSSYEQYF,TGCGCCAGCAGCTCCGGGACTAGCGGAAGCTCCTACGAGCAGTACTTC
-,many,TRBV29-1,TRBJ1-4,CSVAGQFNEKLFF,TGCAGCGTCGCTGGACAGTTCAATGAAAAACTGTTTTTT
-,many,TRBV20-1,TRBJ1-6,CSARGVGVTYNSPLHF,TGCAGTGCTAGAGGGGTCGGGGTTACCTATAATTCACCCCTCCACTTT
-,medium-sized,TRBV5-1,TRBJ2-3,CASSLDTDTQYF,TGCGCCAGCAGCTTGGACACAGATACGCAGTATTTT
-,many,TRBV5-1,TRBJ1-4,CASSLLHSGRGEKLFF,TGCGCCAGCAGCTTGCTACATTCGGGCAGGGGAGAAAAACTGTTTTTT
TRBD1,many,TRBV5-1,TRBJ2-5,CASSLGQGYMETQYF,TGCGCCAGCAGCTTGGGACAGGGCTATATGGAGACCCAGTACTTC
-,many,TRBV6-1,TRBJ1-2,CASSDPTDAIVYGYTF,TGTGCCAGCAGTGACCCGACGGACGCCATCGTCTATGGCTACACCTTC
TRBD1,many,TRBV5-1,TRBJ1-1,CASSLDRGRNTEAFF,TGCGCCAGCAGCTTGGACAGGGGACGGAACACTGAAGCTTTCTTT
TRBD1,many,TRBV5-1,TRBJ1-4,CASSPTGDGEKLFF,TGCGCCAGCAGCCCTACAGGGGACGGCGAAAAACTGTTTTTT
TRBD2,many,TRBV20-1,TRBJ2-1,CSARSIGLAASYNEQFF,TGCAGTGCTAGATCAATCGGACTAGCGGCCTCCTACAATGAGCAGTTCTTC
-,many,TRBV20-1,TRBJ2-3,CSATRLANTDTQYF,TGCAGTGCTACCAGACTGGCAAATACAGATACGCAGTATTTT
-,many,TRBV9,TRBJ2-2,CASSVTDTNTGELFF,TGTGCCAGCAGCGTCACGGACACGAACACCGGGGAGCTGTTTTTT
TRBD1,many,TRBV7-2,TRBJ1-1,CASSLPDRDGTEAFF,TGTGCCAGCAGCTTACCTGACAGGGACGGCACTGAAGCTTTCTTT
-,-,TRBV4-3,TRBJ1-2,CASSQDHMGGYTF,TGCGCCAGCAGCCAAGACCATATGGGGGGCTACACCTTC
TRBD1,many,TRBV11-2,TRBJ2-3,CASSPRRTGGTDTQYF,TGTGCCAGCAGCCCACGAAGGACAGGGGGCACAGATACGCAGTATTTT
-,many,TRBV11-2,TRBJ1-1,CASSLARMNTEAFF,TGTGCCAGCAGCTTAGCCAGAATGAACACTGAAGCTTTCTTT